The TCR beta chain described here comes from a study of regulatory dendritic cells for organ transplantation. Study findings and constraints: Considerable individual heterogeneity was seen in alloreactive memory CD8+ T cells.

This table comes from immunoSEQ multiplex PCR, and its TCRdb copy is limited to in-frame clones, with some not included. This sample has 25,000 to 30,000 clones, with about 80% found just once. The CDR3 length is 15 residues. CDR1 is SNHLY and CDR2 is FYNNEI in the germline V gene. V gave up 11 bases and J gave up 1 base; unmatched junction bases: 12. In the case of this clone: What it binds is not known.

This receptor was taken from a human donor in good health. The chain employs TRBV2 and TRBJ2-5, with 8 positions matching TRBD2. Sequencing used memory CD4+ T cells from blood. Subset indicated: CD45RO+ memory T cells. CDR3 bases: TGTGCCTCGACGGGGCTAGCGGGTAGCCAAGAGACCCAGTACTTC. Its protein is CASTGLAGSQETQYF.